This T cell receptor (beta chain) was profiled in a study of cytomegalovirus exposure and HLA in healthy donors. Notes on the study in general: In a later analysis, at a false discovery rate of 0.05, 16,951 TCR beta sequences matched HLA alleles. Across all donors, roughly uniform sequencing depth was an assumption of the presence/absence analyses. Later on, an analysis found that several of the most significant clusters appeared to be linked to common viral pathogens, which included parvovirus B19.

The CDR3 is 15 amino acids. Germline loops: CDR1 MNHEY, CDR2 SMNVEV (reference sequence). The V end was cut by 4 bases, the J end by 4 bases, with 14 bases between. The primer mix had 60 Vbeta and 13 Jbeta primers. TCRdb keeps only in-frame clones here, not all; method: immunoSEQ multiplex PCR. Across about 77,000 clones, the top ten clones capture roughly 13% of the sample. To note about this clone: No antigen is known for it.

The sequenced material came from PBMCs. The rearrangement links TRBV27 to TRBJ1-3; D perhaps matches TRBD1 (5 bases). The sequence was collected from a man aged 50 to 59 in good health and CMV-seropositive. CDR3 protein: CASSSIGTKGNTIYF. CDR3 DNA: TGTGCCAGCAGTTCGATCGGGACTAAGGGAAACACCATATATTTT.